Below are 20 T cell receptor beta chains sequenced from a single sample in a study of CD8 T cells in ankylosing spondylitis. The study's findings and limits: Characteristic, it appeared, of ankylosing spondylitis blood was a TCR beta motif of fewer than 10 highly homologous variants.

MiXCR, applied by TCRdb to the 5' RACE reads, yields one record per CDR3 protein. The data hold fewer than 400,000 distinct CDR3 sequences, with under 25% observed a single time. For these TCRs, the target antigens are not known. Sequenced sample: blood, either unsorted or a sorted T cell fraction (not recorded which). The source is a male donor with ankylosing spondylitis.

This chain joins TRBV11-3 and TRBJ1-2; D is unclear. Germline V gene data show CDR1 as SGHNT and CDR2 as YENEEA. The CDR3 runs 13 residues. Between the trimmed V and J ends, which lost 1 base and 3 bases, there was a span of 6 bases. As DNA, the CDR3 is TGTGCCAGCAGCTTAGGTCGGGACTATGGCTACACCTTC. Translated, it gives CASSLGRDYGYTF.

The rearrangement joins TRBV3-1 to TRBJ1-2; D is ambiguous. The CDR3 runs 15 residues. Germline V gene sequence: CDR1 LGHDT, CDR2 YNNKEL (reference sequence). V lost 2 bases, J lost 6 bases, and 16 bases lay in between. The CDR3 nucleotides are TGTGCCAGCAGCCAACAGCCCCAGAGCGGGAATGGCTACACCTTC. Its translation is CASSQQPQSGNGYTF.

CDR3 region: CSAPRVASGSTDTQYF. CDR3 nucleotides: TGCAGTGCCCCGAGGGTCGCTAGCGGGAGTACAGATACGCAGTATTTT. V and J are TRBV20-1 and TRBJ2-3; TRBD2 matches 10 bases. The germline V gene encodes CDR1 DFQATT and CDR2 SNEGSKA (reference sequence). The CDR3 sequence is 16 residues long. V gave up 6 bases and J gave up 3 bases; unmatched junction bases: 12.

This clonotype was observed a handful of times. The rearrangement joins TRBV20-1 to TRBJ1-4, with D hard to call. This CDR3 spans 11 amino acids. V gave up 6 bases and J gave up 7 bases, with 9 bases separating them. The germline gives CDR1 DFQATT, CDR2 SNEGSKA (reference sequence). The CDR3 spells CSASQIEKLFF. CDR3 sequence (DNA): TGCAGTGCCTCACAGATTGAAAAACTGTTTTTT.

This clonotype was detected many times. The chain carries TRBV7-7 and TRBJ2-1; D uncertain. Germline loops: CDR1 SSHAT, CDR2 FNYEAQ (reference sequence). The germline V and J ends were trimmed by 5 bases and 4 bases, with 9 bases remaining between them. CDR3 length: 13 residues. The CDR3 loop is CASSPDQYNEQFF. DNA for the CDR3: TGTGCCAGCAGCCCAGACCAGTACAATGAGCAGTTCTTC.

This clonotype was seen a handful of times. CDR3 amino acids: CSANLGSGRGTQYF. DNA for the CDR3: TGCAGTGCGAACCTAGGTAGCGGGAGAGGTACGCAGTATTTT. V and J are TRBV20-1 and TRBJ2-3; 9 bases match TRBD2. The CDR3 totals 14 residues. V shed 6 bases and J 8 bases; nucleotides not matched to a gene: 12. Germline values: CDR1 DFQATT, CDR2 SNEGSKA (reference sequence).

The chain links TRBV20-1 to TRBJ2-7; TRBD2 matches at 9 bases. The CDR3 loop spans 15 amino acids. V gave up 3 bases and J gave up 6 bases; unmatched junction bases: 12. Looked up from germline, CDR1 is DFQATT and CDR2 is SNEGSKA (reference sequence). CDR3: CSASFSGRFNSEQYF. The CDR3 DNA sequence: TGCAGTGCTAGTTTCAGCGGGAGGTTCAATAGCGAGCAGTACTTC.

The chain employs TRBV5-6 and TRBJ2-2; TRBD1 matches 9 bases. The germline V gene has CDR1 SGHDT and CDR2 YYEEEE. This CDR3 spans 17 amino acids. Losses at the gene ends were 4 bases for V and 0 bases for J; bases not matched to a gene: 7. The CDR3, as DNA: TGTGCCAGCAGCGCCTCGGACAGGGGACCGAACACCGGGGAGCTGTTTTTT. It codes for CASSASDRGPNTGELFF.

This clonotype appeared a few times. The V call is TRBV3-1, the J call TRBJ2-7; D perhaps matches TRBD1 (5 bases). Trimming took 1 base from V and 5 from J, leaving 15 bases between them. This CDR3 has 15 amino acids. The germline CDR1 and CDR2 sequences are LGHDT and YNNKEL (reference sequence). CDR3 in DNA: TGTGCCAGCAGCCAAGGGGTAGGGGCCGGCAACGAGCAGTACTTC. It is translated as CASSQGVGAGNEQYF.

The gene calls are TRBV9 and TRBJ2-5, with D uncertain. V lost 0 bases and J lost 0, with 6 bases in between. The germline CDR1 and CDR2 sequences are SGDLS and YYNGEE. The CDR3 has 14 amino acids. For the CDR3, the DNA is TGTGCCAGCAGCGTAGGGGCATACCAAGAGACCCAGTACTTC. Translation gives CASSVGAYQETQYF.

The genes are TRBV6-2 or TRBV6-3 and TRBJ2-1; D remains unclear. The ends were cut back, 6 bases at V and 4 bases at J, with 16 bases in the middle. Germline CDR1 reads MNHEY; CDR2 reads SVGEGT. This CDR3 contains 15 residues. Here the CDR3 DNA reads TGTGCCAGCAGATCTCTTCGCCGACAATACAATGAGCAGTTCTTC. Translation: CASRSLRRQYNEQFF.

The chain has TRBV29-1 and TRBJ2-1, with no clear D. V was clipped by 4 bases and J by 9 bases, with 16 bases between them. CDR1 is SQVTM and CDR2 is ANQGSEA in the germline V gene. The CDR3 contains 13 residues. The CDR3 nucleotides read TGCAGCGTTGGTGACGGAGATACGGGTGAGCAGTTCTTC. Translating it yields CSVGDGDTGEQFF.

This clonotype was observed a few times. Written as DNA, the CDR3 is TGTGCCAGCAGTTACCAGCGGGACGTGGAGACCCAGTACTTC. Translated, it gives CASSYQRDVETQYF. The V gene is TRBV6-5, the J gene TRBJ2-5, with TRBD2 identical over 7 bases. The CDR3 sequence is 14 residues long. V lost 2 bases to trimming and J lost 5 bases; unmatched junction nucleotides: 5. CDR1 and CDR2 from the germline V gene are MNHEY and SVGAGI.

This chain links TRBV7-3 with TRBJ2-1; 9 nucleotides match TRBD2. The CDR3 covers 16 residues. V shed 5 bases and J 5 bases; nucleotides not matched to a gene: 10. From germline, CDR1 is SGHTA and CDR2 FQGTGA. The CDR3: CASSQSGGRVNNEQFF. In nucleotides, the CDR3 is TGTGCCAGCAGCCAGAGCGGCGGGAGGGTTAACAATGAGCAGTTCTTC.

This clonotype was seen repeatedly, ten times or more. The rearrangement uses TRBV29-1 and TRBJ2-3; D unclear. There are 10 residues in the CDR3. Germline CDR1 SQVTM, CDR2 ANQGSEA. V lost 6 bases, J lost 2 bases, and 3 bases lay in between. The CDR3 sequence is CSVDTDTQYF. Here the CDR3 DNA reads TGCAGCGTAGACACAGATACGCAGTATTTT.

This chain joins TRBV5-4 and TRBJ2-3; either TRBD1 or TRBD2 may fit D (5 bases each). Trimming removed 2 bases at V and 1 base at J, with 23 bases between. CDR1 is SGHNT and CDR2 is YYREEE in the germline V gene (reference sequence). CDR3 length: 19 amino acids. The CDR3 DNA reads as TGTGCCAGCAGCTTCACCCGGGGCAGGATCCCTATGGGCACAGATACGCAGTATTTT. Amino acids: CASSFTRGRIPMGTDTQYF. Filled out from reference TRBV5-4 and TRBJ2-3, the complete variable domain reads ETGVTQSPTHLIKTRGQQVTLRCSSQSGHNTVSWYQQALGQGPQFIFQYYREEENGRGNFPPRFSGLQFPNYSSELNVNALELDDSALYLCASSFTRGRIPMGTDTQYFGPGTRLTVL.

The rearrangement uses TRBV28 and TRBJ1-5, with a weak D call TRBD1 (6 bases). Trimming removed 6 bases at V and 3 bases at J, with 18 bases between. The CDR3 sequence is 16 residues long. Germline V lookup: CDR1 MDHEN, CDR2 SYDVKM. CDR3: CASRSQTAGDNQPQHF. Here the CDR3 DNA reads TGTGCCAGCAGGTCACAAACCGCAGGGGACAATCAGCCCCAGCATTTT.

The rearrangement joins TRBV6-4 to TRBJ2-2, with D possibly matching TRBD2 (5 bases). CDR1 MRHNA and CDR2 SNTAGT come from the germline V gene. V gave up 2 bases and J gave up 4 bases, with 11 bases separating them. The CDR3 totals 15 residues. The CDR3 spells CASSDGPAGTGELFF. The CDR3 DNA sequence: TGTGCCAGCAGTGACGGGCCGGCGGGCACCGGGGAGCTGTTTTTT.

This clonotype was seen a handful of times. CDR3 loop: CASRITSTRATYEQYF. DNA for the CDR3: TGTGCCAGCAGGATTACTTCAACCCGGGCGACCTACGAGCAGTACTTC. The gene calls are TRBV2 and TRBJ2-7, with D hard to call. Per germline, CDR1 SNHLY and CDR2 FYNNEI. CDR3 size: 16 residues. The germline V and J ends were trimmed by 6 bases and 2 bases, with 20 bases remaining between them. Variable domain in full (rest from reference TRBV2 and TRBJ2-7): EPEVTQTPSHQVTQMGQEVILRCVPISNHLYFYWYRQILGQKVEFLVSFYNNEISEKSEIFDDQFSVERPDGSNFTLKIRSTKLEDSAMYFCASRITSTRATYEQYFGPGTRLTVT.

The chain carries TRBV28 and TRBJ1-1, with D uncertain. The V and J ends lost 3 bases and 6 bases respectively, with 14 bases between them. The CDR3 sequence is 14 residues long. The germline gives CDR1 MDHEN, CDR2 SYDVKM. Written as DNA, the CDR3 is TGTGCCAGCAGTTTTGTCGGGGTGATGGCTGAAGCTTTCTTT. This encodes CASSFVGVMAEAFF. The entire variable domain, with the rest obtained from reference TRBV28 and TRBJ1-1, is as follows: DVKVTQSSRYLVKRTGEKVFLECVQDMDHENMFWYRQDPGLGLRLIYFSYDVKMKEKGDIPEGYSVSREKKERFSLILESASTNQTSMYLCASSFVGVMAEAFFGQGTRLTVV.